One sample yielded the 27 T cell receptor beta chains listed below, sequenced in a study of blood T cell repertoires in COVID-19. The data were produced by immunoSEQ multiplex PCR, yet TCRdb's version contains in-frame clones alone and is incomplete. The data contain hundreds of thousands of clones, 83% of them singletons. The sequencing sample was made of peripheral blood. The receptors originated from a middle-aged woman with active or convalescent COVID-19.

This clone was seen more than once but under ten times. The V and J genes are TRBV5-4 and TRBJ1-1, with 8 positions matching TRBD1. Germline-derived CDR1 and CDR2 are SGHNT and YYREEE (reference sequence). The CDR3 sequence is 15 residues long. V was clipped by 2 bases and J by 1 base; unmatched bases: 4. CDR3 in amino acids: CASSFQGATNTEAFF. In DNA form, the CDR3 reads TGTGCCAGCAGCTTCCAGGGGGCTACGAACACTGAAGCTTTCTTT.

The V call is TRBV6-5, the J call TRBJ2-3; D perhaps matches TRBD2 (5 bases). V was pared by 6 bases and J by 6 bases, with 13 bases between. Germline CDR1 reads MNHEY; CDR2 reads SVGAGI. The CDR3 totals 13 residues. As DNA, the CDR3 is TGTGCCAGCAGCGTCGTCCCGGGGGATACGCAGTATTTT. Translating gives CASSVVPGDTQYF.

The chain recombines TRBV5-1 with TRBJ1-4; D might be TRBD1 (6 bases). This CDR3 contains 15 residues. The V gene's germline CDR1 is SGHRS and CDR2 YFSETQ. V lost 0 bases to trimming and J lost 7 bases, with 13 bases between them. The DNA of the CDR3 is TGCGCCAGCAGCTTGGCCGGGACACGGGGTGAAAAACTGTTTTTT. Its translation is CASSLAGTRGEKLFF.

V usage is TRBV27 and J usage is TRBJ2-7; D might be TRBD2 (6 bases). Between the trimmed V and J ends, which lost 6 bases and 6 bases, there was a span of 21 bases. The V gene's germline CDR1 is MNHEY and CDR2 SMNVEV (reference sequence). The CDR3 covers 15 residues. In nucleotides, the CDR3 is TGTGCCAGCAGCCCACCCACACCCATGGGGGGCGAGCAGTACTTC. Protein sequence: CASSPPTPMGGEQYF.

The genes are TRBV28 and TRBJ2-7, with no clear D. The ends were cut back, 7 bases at V and 2 bases at J, with 12 bases in the middle. The CDR3 is 13 amino acids. Looked up from germline, CDR1 is MDHEN and CDR2 is SYDVKM. The CDR3 sequence: CASTLTRTYEQYF. The CDR3 bases are TGTGCCAGCACCTTGACACGCACCTACGAGCAGTACTTC.

The count of this clone is one. This chain connects TRBV18 to TRBJ2-6, with 9 nucleotides matching TRBD1. Germline CDR1 KGHSH, CDR2 LQKENI. Losses at the gene ends were 5 bases for V and 0 bases for J; bases not matched to a gene: 5. This CDR3 comprises 17 residues. CDR3 in amino acids: CASSWGQGSSGANVLTF. CDR3 sequence (DNA): TGTGCCAGCTCATGGGGACAGGGCAGCTCTGGGGCCAACGTCCTGACTTTC.

V is TRBV7-3 and J is TRBJ2-2, with TRBD2 identical over 9 bases. The V gene's germline CDR1 is SGHTA and CDR2 FQGTGA. With V trimmed by 3 bases and J by 4 bases, 3 bases remained unmatched. The CDR3 totals 15 residues. The CDR3 DNA sequence: TGTGCCAGCAGCTTCGAGCGGGGGGCCACCGGGGAGCTGTTTTTT. Translating it yields CASSFERGATGELFF.

A remark on this clone: The junction differs from germline at one of its ends, possibly a read error. The chain links TRBV7-3 to TRBJ1-2; 8 bases agree with TRBD1. There are 13 residues in the CDR3. The germline gives CDR1 SGHTA, CDR2 FQGTGA. The CDR3, as DNA: TGTGCCAGCAGCTTAGGACAGGGCTATAGCTACACCTTC. Its protein is CASSLGQGYSYTF.

The gene calls are TRBV5-1 and TRBJ2-7, with D tentatively TRBD1 (6 bases). Trimming pared 4 bases from V and 2 bases from J, leaving 13 bases between. This CDR3 is built from 14 residues. Germline values: CDR1 SGHRS, CDR2 YFSETQ. CDR3: CASSLEDRPYEQYF. DNA of the CDR3: TGCGCCAGCAGCCTGGAAGACAGGCCCTACGAGCAGTACTTC.

The CDR3 reads CASSELRGQGAFETQYF. The CDR3 coding sequence is TGTGCCAGCAGTGAATTAAGGGGACAGGGGGCTTTTGAGACCCAGTACTTC. V gene TRBV25-1 combines with J gene TRBJ2-5, with TRBD1 matching over 12 bases. Germline V CDR1 and CDR2: MGHDK, SYGVNS. With V trimmed by 1 base and J by 5 bases, 8 bases remained unmatched. There are 17 residues in the CDR3.

The chain has TRBV10-3 and TRBJ1-2; D might be TRBD1 (5 bases). The CDR3 covers 16 residues. V dropped 0 bases and J dropped 6 bases, with 17 bases sitting between them. Germline V gene sequence: CDR1 ENHRY, CDR2 SYGVKD. The CDR3 region is CAISESLDPLGDGYTF. CDR3 nucleotide sequence: TGTGCCATCAGTGAGTCGTTAGATCCCCTAGGGGATGGCTACACCTTC.

The chain combines TRBV7-2 with TRBJ1-2; D unclear. The germline CDR1 and CDR2 sequences are SGHTA and FQGNSA. The CDR3 sequence is 15 residues long. Trimming took 5 bases from V and 8 from J, leaving 21 bases between them. CDR3 loop: CASSPGRQSLRGYTF. CDR3 DNA: TGTGCCAGCAGCCCGGGGAGACAATCCCTTAGGGGCTACACCTTC.

This chain links TRBV6-5 with TRBJ1-2, with D possibly TRBD1 on 6 matching bases. The V gene lost 6 bases and the J gene lost 3 bases, with 17 bases spanning the gap. Germline V gene data show CDR1 as MNHEY and CDR2 as SVGAGI. The CDR3 has 15 amino acids. Here the CDR3 DNA reads TGTGCCAGCAGGCGTGACAGCGGACAGCACTATGGCTACACCTTC. Its protein is CASRRDSGQHYGYTF.

J is TRBJ2-7 and V is TRBV29-1; the D gene is possibly TRBD2 (5 bases). Between the trimmed V and J ends, which lost 4 bases and 5 bases, there was a span of 21 bases. Germline assignment: CDR1 SQVTM and CDR2 ANQGSEA. The CDR3 loop spans 15 amino acids. The CDR3 is CSVGGLSPKKHEQYF. The CDR3 DNA is TGCAGCGTTGGCGGGTTAAGTCCCAAAAAACACGAGCAGTACTTC.

The chain carries TRBV14 and TRBJ1-2; the match to TRBD1 covers 7 bases. CDR3 length: 15 amino acids. V lost 1 base, J lost 4 bases, and 6 bases stayed unmatched. The germline CDR1 and CDR2 sequences are SGHDN and FVKESK. This CDR3 reads CASSQVRDSVYGYTF. CDR3 DNA: TGTGCCAGCAGCCAAGTCCGGGACAGCGTCTATGGCTACACCTTC.

The rearrangement links TRBV5-1 to TRBJ1-1; TRBD1 agrees at 7 bases. Germline values: CDR1 SGHRS, CDR2 YFSETQ. The CDR3 consists of 13 residues. V was pared by 4 bases and J by 5 bases, with 5 bases of the junction left unmatched. CDR3: CASSLDRETEAFF. Here the CDR3 DNA reads TGCGCCAGCAGCCTAGACAGGGAGACTGAAGCTTTCTTT.

This clone appeared a single time. The rearrangement links TRBV4-2 to TRBJ2-3; 10 bases agree with TRBD2. V lost 2 bases to trimming and J lost 1 base; unmatched junction nucleotides: 9. This CDR3 spans 18 amino acids. Germline V CDR1 and CDR2: LGHNA, YNFKEQ. The CDR3 spells CASSQLVSTSGRTDTQYF. Here the CDR3 DNA reads TGTGCCAGCAGCCAACTCGTTTCGACTAGCGGGCGCACAGATACGCAGTATTTT.

The chain employs TRBV15 and TRBJ2-5; D possibly corresponds to TRBD2 (6 bases). Germline V gene lookup returns CDR1 LNHNV and CDR2 YYDKDF (reference sequence). CDR3 length: 16 residues. V lost 5 bases and J lost 7, with 23 bases in between. For the CDR3, the DNA is TGTGCCACCAGCTCCCGACTAGAGGGATCCCGGGGGACCCAGTACTTC. Its translation: CATSSRLEGSRGTQYF.

This rearrangement joins TRBV6-5 to TRBJ2-3; 10 nucleotides align to TRBD1. With V trimmed by 4 bases and J by 2 bases, 3 bases remained unmatched. The CDR3 sequence is 15 residues long. Germline loops: CDR1 MNHEY, CDR2 SVGAGI. The CDR3 is CASSFRQGATDTQYF. Here the CDR3 DNA reads TGTGCCAGCAGTTTTCGACAGGGGGCCACAGATACGCAGTATTTT.

The CDR3 here is CASSPRTGDGYTF. The DNA of the CDR3 is TGCGCCAGCAGCCCCCGGACGGGGGATGGCTACACCTTC. The rearrangement joins TRBV5-1 to TRBJ1-2, with a weak D call TRBD1 (5 bases). V gave up 4 bases and J gave up 6 bases, with 13 bases separating them. The germline CDR1 and CDR2 sequences are SGHRS and YFSETQ. This CDR3 region has 13 residues.

DNA of the CDR3: TGCGCCAGCAGCGACATACAGGGGGCGGATGAAAAACTGTTTTTT. Its protein is CASSDIQGADEKLFF. The chain links TRBV5-1 to TRBJ1-4; the match to TRBD1 covers 9 bases. This CDR3 is 15 amino acids long. J gave up 6 bases and V 4 bases, and 7 bases lay outside the gene matches. Germline V gene lookup returns CDR1 SGHRS and CDR2 YFSETQ.

The chain has TRBV9 and TRBJ2-3, with 11 bases aligning to TRBD2. V gave up 2 bases and J gave up 5 bases; unmatched junction bases: 1. The CDR3 is made up of 14 amino acids. The V gene's germline CDR1 is SGDLS and CDR2 YYNGEE. Here the CDR3 DNA reads TGTGCCAGCAGCGTTGGACTAGCGGGAGATACGCAGTATTTT. It is translated as CASSVGLAGDTQYF.

V gene TRBV18 combines with J gene TRBJ1-2; D is perhaps TRBD1 (5 bases). Germline V gives CDR1 KGHSH, CDR2 LQKENI. V gave up 2 bases and J gave up 6 bases, with 13 bases separating them. The CDR3 loop spans 14 amino acids. The CDR3 nucleotides read TGTGCCAGCTCACCAAGCGGGGGGTCAAATGGCTACACCTTC. Amino acid sequence: CASSPSGGSNGYTF.

The chain recombines TRBV30 with TRBJ1-4; the D gene is possibly TRBD1 (5 bases). The CDR3 sequence is 14 residues long. The V and J ends lost 2 bases and 7 bases respectively, with 14 bases between them. Germline V lookup: CDR1 GTSNPN, CDR2 SVGIG (reference sequence). This chain's CDR3 is CAWSWGTQGEKLFF. The DNA for the CDR3 is TGTGCCTGGAGTTGGGGAACGCAGGGTGAAAAACTGTTTTTT.

The chain carries TRBV10-3 and TRBJ1-2; D is perhaps TRBD1 (5 bases). CDR1 ENHRY and CDR2 SYGVKD come from the germline V gene. Trimming removed 6 bases from V and 3 bases from J, with 11 bases in between. The CDR3 consists of 13 residues. CDR3 bases: TGTGCCATCAGGGGGGGAGTGGACTATGGCTACACCTTC. It is translated as CAIRGGVDYGYTF.

This chain links TRBV7-9 with TRBJ1-1; 8 bases fit TRBD1. The J segment lost 4 bases and the V segment lost 5 bases, leaving 6 bases of the junction unmatched. From germline, CDR1 is SEHNR and CDR2 FQNEAQ (reference sequence). The CDR3 is 14 residues long. The CDR3 nucleotides are TGTGCCAGCAGCGACACAGGGGGTGGCACTGAAGCTTTCTTT. Translation: CASSDTGGGTEAFF.

The chain couples TRBV25-1 to TRBJ1-6; 9 positions match TRBD1. CDR3 length equals 16 residues. Germline-derived CDR1 and CDR2 are MGHDK and SYGVNS. Trimming removed 4 bases from V and 7 bases from J; junction bases left unmatched: 8. The CDR3 bases are TGTGCCAGCAGTGCTTCGACAGGGGGAGAGAATTCACCCCTCCACTTT. Protein: CASSASTGGENSPLHF.